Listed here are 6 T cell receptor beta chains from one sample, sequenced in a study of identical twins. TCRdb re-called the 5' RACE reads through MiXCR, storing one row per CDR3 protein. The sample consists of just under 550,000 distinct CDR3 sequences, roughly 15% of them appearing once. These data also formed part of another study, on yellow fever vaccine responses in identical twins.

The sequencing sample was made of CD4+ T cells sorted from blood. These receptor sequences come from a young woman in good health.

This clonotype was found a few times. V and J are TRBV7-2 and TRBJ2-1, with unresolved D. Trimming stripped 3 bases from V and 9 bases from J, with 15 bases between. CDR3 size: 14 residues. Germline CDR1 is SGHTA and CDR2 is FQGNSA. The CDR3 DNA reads TGTGCCAGCAGCTTCCTTCCGGCGAGAGGTGAGCAGTTCTTC. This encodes CASSFLPARGEQFF.

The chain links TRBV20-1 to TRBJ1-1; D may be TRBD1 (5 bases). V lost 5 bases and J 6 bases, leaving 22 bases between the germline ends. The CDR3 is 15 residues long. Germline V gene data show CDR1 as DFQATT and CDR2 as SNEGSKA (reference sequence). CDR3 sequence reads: CSAPGSNRGLSEAFF. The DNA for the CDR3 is TGCAGTGCTCCTGGCTCGAATAGGGGTCTTTCTGAAGCTTTCTTT.

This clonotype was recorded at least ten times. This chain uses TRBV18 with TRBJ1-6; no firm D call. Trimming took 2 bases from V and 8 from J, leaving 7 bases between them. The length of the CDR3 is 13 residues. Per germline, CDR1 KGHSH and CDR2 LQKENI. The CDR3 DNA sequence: TGTGCCAGCTCACCATCCCGGGATTCACCCCTCCACTTT. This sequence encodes CASSPSRDSPLHF.

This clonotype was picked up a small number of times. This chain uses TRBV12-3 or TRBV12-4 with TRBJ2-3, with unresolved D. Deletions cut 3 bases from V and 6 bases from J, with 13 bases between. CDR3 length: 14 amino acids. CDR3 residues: CASSLNPLRDTQYF. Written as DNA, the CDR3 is TGTGCCAGCAGTTTGAACCCCTTAAGGGATACGCAGTATTTT.

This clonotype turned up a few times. CDR3 sequence reads: CASSFLGAGEKLFF. In nucleotides, the CDR3 is TGTGCCAGCAGTTTTCTGGGGGCGGGTGAAAAACTGTTTTTT. This chain joins TRBV12-3 or TRBV12-4 and TRBJ1-4; D may be TRBD1 (6 bases). The V end lost 3 bases, the J end lost 7 bases, and 12 bases lay between the germline ends. This CDR3 has 14 amino acids.

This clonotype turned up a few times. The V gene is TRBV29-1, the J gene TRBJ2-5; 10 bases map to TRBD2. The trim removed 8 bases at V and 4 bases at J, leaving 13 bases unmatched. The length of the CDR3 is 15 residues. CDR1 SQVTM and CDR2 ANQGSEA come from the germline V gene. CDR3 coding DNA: TGCAGCTCCCGGATGCTAGCGGGAGAGCGAGAGACCCAGTACTTC. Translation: CSSRMLAGERETQYF.